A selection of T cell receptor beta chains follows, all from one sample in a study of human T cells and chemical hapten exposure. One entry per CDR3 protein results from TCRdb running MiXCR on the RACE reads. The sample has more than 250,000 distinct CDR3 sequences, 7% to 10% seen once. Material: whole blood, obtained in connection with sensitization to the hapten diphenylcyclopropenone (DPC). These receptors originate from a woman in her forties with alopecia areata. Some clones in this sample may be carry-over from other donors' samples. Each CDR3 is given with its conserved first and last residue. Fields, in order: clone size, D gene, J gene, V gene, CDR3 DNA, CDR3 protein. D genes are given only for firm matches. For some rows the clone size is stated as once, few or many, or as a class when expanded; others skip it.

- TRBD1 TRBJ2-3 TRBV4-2 TGTGCCAGCAGCCAAGGACGGGACAGGGGGCGGACAGATACGCAGTATTTT CASSQGRDRGRTDTQYF
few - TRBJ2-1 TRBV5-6 TGTGCCAGCACCTTAGCGGGCAGGGGGAATGGAGAGCAGTTCTTC CASTLAGRGNGEQFF
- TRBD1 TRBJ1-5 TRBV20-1 TGCAGTGCTAGGGATGTGACAGGGAACGGGAATCAGCCCCAGCATTTT CSARDVTGNGNQPQHF
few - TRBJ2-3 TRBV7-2 TGTGCCAGCGGCCACGGGGATACGCAGTATTTT CASGHGDTQYF
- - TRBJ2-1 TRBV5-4 TGTGCCAGCAGCCCAGCCAACAATGAGCAGTTCTTC CASSPANNEQFF
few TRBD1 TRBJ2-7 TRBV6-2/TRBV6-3 TGTGCCAGCAGTTACTATTCGGGACAGGACTACGAGCAGTACTTC CASSYYSGQDYEQYF
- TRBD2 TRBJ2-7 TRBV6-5 TGTGCCAGCAGCGGACTAGCGGGAGCCGAGCAGTACTTC CASSGLAGAEQYF
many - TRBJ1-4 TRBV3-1 TGTGCCAGCGGAAACAGGGCCGGTGATGAAAAACTGTTTTTT CASGNRAGDEKLFF
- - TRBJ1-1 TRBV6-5 TGTGCCAGCAGCGCCACCGGGACAAACACTGAAGCTTTCTTT CASSATGTNTEAFF
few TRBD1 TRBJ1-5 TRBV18 TGTGCCAGCTCAGGTACACAGGGGGGCAATCAGCCCCAGCATTTT CASSGTQGGNQPQHF
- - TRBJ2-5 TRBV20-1 TGCAGTGCTAGTAGGCAGAGGAAAGAGACCCAGTACTTC CSASRQRKETQYF
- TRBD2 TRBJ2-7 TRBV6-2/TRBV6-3 TGTGCCAGCAGTTACTCGATAGGGCGGGAGCTGGCCTACGAGCAGTACTTC CASSYSIGRELAYEQYF
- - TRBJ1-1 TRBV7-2 TGTGCCAGCAGCTTAGATTACCTAACTGAAGCTTTCTTT CASSLDYLTEAFF
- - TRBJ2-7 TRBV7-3 TGTGCCAGCAGCTTCGGAGCTGAGCAGTACTTC CASSFGAEQYF
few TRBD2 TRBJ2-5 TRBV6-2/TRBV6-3 TGTGCCAGCAGTTACGATGTAGCGGGGGAGACCCAGTACTTC CASSYDVAGETQYF
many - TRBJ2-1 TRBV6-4 TGTGCCAGCAGTGACGGCGGGGATCACAATGAGCAGTTCTTC CASSDGGDHNEQFF
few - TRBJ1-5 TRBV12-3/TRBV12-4 TGTGCCAGCAGTTTGGTCAGGGAAGACAATCAGCCCCAGCATTTT CASSLVREDNQPQHF
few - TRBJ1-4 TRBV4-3 TGCGCCAGCAGCCCCGGACGAGGCGGTAATGAAAAACTGTTTTTT CASSPGRGGNEKLFF
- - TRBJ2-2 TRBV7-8 TGTGCCAGCAGCCCCCGGGCTTCTTACACCGGGGAGCTGTTTTTT CASSPRASYTGELFF
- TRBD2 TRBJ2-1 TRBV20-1 TGCAGTGCTAGAGATCCAGTAGCGGGACTGAATGAGCAGTTCTTC CSARDPVAGLNEQFF
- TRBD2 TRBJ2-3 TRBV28 TGTGCCAGCAGTTTGGGGACTAGCGCTAGCACAGATACGCAGTATTTT CASSLGTSASTDTQYF
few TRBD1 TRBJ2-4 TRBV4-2 TGTGCCAGCAGCCAAGATTACGGAAACAGGGGTGGAAACATTCAGTACTTC CASSQDYGNRGGNIQYF
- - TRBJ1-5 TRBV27 TGTGCCAGGGCGGGGGGTAGCAATCAGCCCCAGCATTTT CARAGGSNQPQHF
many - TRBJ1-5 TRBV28 TGTGCCAGCAGTTTAAGGTCTTGGAATCAGCCCCAGCATTTT CASSLRSWNQPQHF
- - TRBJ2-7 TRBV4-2 TGTGCCAGCAGCCAGGACGGGACCAATAGGGCGGAGCAGTACTTC CASSQDGTNRAEQYF
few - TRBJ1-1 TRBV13 TGTGCCAGCAGCTTAGCAGGGGAGATTGAAGCTTTCTTT CASSLAGEIEAFF
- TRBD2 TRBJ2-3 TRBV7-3 TGTGCCAGCAGCCTCCGGGAGGGAGATACGCAGTATTTT CASSLREGDTQYF
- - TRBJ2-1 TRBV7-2 TGTGCCAGCAGCTCCTTCTTCGGACGCGAAGGGGATGAGCAGTTCTTC CASSSFFGREGDEQFF
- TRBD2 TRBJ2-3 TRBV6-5 TGTGCCAGCACTCAAAGGGCTAGCGGGAGCTCAGATACGCAGTATTTT CASTQRASGSSDTQYF
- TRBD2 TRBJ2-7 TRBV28 TGTGCCAGCAGTCCACCGGGACTAGCGGGCTCCGAGCAGTACTTC CASSPPGLAGSEQYF
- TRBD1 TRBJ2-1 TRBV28 TGTGCCAGCAGTTTATATGAGGGGGCGCAGAATGAGCAGTTCTTC CASSLYEGAQNEQFF
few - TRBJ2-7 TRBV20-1 TGCAGTGCTATGGACTCCTACGAGCAGTACTTC CSAMDSYEQYF
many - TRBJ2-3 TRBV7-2 TGTGCCAGCAGTATCGGGAAAAAGCGTACGCAGTATTTT CASSIGKKRTQYF
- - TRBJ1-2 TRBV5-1 TGCGCCAGCAGCTTGGAGGGGAGGGACTATGGCTACACCTTC CASSLEGRDYGYTF
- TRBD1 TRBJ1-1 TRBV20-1 TGCAGTGCTCCGGGACAGCCAATGAACACTGAAGCTTTCTTT CSAPGQPMNTEAFF
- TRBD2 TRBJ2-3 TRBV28 TGTGCCAGCAGTTTCCTAGCGGGAGGGCTAGAGACGCAGTATTTT CASSFLAGGLETQYF
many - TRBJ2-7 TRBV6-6 TGTGCCAGCAGATGGCCAGGGACCTACGAGCAGTACTTC CASRWPGTYEQYF
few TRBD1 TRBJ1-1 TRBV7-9 TGTGCCAGCAGCTTACTACAGGGGGCCACCGGAGCTTTCTTT CASSLLQGATGAFF
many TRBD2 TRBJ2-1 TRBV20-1 TGCAGTGCAACCCCCAGGGCGGGAGGGCTCTACAATGAGCAGTTCTTC CSATPRAGGLYNEQFF
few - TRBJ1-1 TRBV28 TGTGCCAGCAGTCTAGCCTTCACTGAAGCTTTCTTT CASSLAFTEAFF
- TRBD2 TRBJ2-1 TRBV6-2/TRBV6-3 TGTGCCAGCAGTTACTTGCGGACTAGCGACAATGAGCAGTTCTTC CASSYLRTSDNEQFF
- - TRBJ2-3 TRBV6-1 TGTGCCAGCAGTTCAGTAGCGGATACGCAGTATTTT CASSSVADTQYF
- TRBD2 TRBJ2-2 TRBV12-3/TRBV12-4 TGTGCCAGCAACCCACCGGCGGGAGGACCCGGGGAGCTGTTTTTT CASNPPAGGPGELFF
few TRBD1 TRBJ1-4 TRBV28 TGTGCCAGCAATCGACAGGGAGGTGTTGAAAAACTGTTTTTT CASNRQGGVEKLFF
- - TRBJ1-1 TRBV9 TGTGCCAGCAGCGCCGGTACACCGAACACTGAAGCTTTCTTT CASSAGTPNTEAFF
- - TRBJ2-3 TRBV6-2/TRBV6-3 TGTGCCAGCAGTTACGATAGTCTAGCAGATACGCAGTATTTT CASSYDSLADTQYF
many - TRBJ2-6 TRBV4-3 TGCGCCAGCAGCCAAGAGAGGAGGGGGCTGGCTTCTGGGGCCAACGTCCTGACTTTC CASSQERRGLASGANVLTF
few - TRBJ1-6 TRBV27 TGTGCCAGTCGGGCACGGGGCCTGGGGACCCTCCACTTT CASRARGLGTLHF
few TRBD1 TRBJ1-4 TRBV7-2 TGTGCCAGCAGCTTAACACCGGGACAGCTTAATGAAAAACTGTTTTTT CASSLTPGQLNEKLFF
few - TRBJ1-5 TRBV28 TGTGCCAGCAGTTTCGACGGCGTCAATCAGCCCCAGCATTTT CASSFDGVNQPQHF
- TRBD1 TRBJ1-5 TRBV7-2 TGTGCCAGCAGCTTGGGGGGACAGGGTCAGCCCCAGCATTTT CASSLGGQGQPQHF